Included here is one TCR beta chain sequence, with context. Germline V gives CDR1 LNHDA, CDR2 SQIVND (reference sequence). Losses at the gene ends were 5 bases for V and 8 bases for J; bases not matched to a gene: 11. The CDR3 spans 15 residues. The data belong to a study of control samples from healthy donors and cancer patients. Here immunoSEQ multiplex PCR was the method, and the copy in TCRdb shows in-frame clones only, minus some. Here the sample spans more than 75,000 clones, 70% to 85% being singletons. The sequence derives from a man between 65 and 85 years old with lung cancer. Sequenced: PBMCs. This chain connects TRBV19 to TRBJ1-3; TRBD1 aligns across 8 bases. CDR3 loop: CASSRGGTGFDTIYF. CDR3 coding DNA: TGTGCCAGTAGTCGTGGGGGGACAGGTTTCGACACCATATATTTT.